This T cell receptor (beta chain) was sequenced during a study of blood T cell repertoires in COVID-19. The method was immunoSEQ multiplex PCR; TCRdb's version includes in-frame clones alone and lacks a portion of them. The sample carries a few hundred thousand clones, about 80% recorded once. The CDR3 contains 13 residues. J gave up 4 bases and V 6 bases, and 3 bases lay outside the gene matches. Per the germline V gene, CDR1 is LNHDA and CDR2 is SQIVND (reference sequence). The material sequenced was peripheral blood. The chain employs TRBV19 and TRBJ2-3; 8 bases map to TRBD2. The TCR originated in an older man with acute or convalescent COVID-19. CDR3 DNA: TGTGCCAGTAGACTAGCGGAAGCAGATACGCAGTATTTT. As protein: CASRLAEADTQYF.